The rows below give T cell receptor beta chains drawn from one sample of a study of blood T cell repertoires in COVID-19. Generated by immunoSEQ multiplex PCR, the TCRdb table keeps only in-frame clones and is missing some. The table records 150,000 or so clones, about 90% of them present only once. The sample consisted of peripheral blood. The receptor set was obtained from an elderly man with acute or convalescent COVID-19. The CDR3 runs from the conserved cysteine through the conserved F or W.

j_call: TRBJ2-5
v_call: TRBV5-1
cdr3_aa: CASSQTTGAETQYF

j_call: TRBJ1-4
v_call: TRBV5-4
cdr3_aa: CASSLAGQGGEKLFF

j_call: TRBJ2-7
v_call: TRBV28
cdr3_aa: CASSPGTETYEQYF

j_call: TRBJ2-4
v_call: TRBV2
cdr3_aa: CASSTTGAIAKNIQYF

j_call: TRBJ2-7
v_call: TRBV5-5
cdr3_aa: CASSRTSEREQYF

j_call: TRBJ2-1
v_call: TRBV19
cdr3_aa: CASSMDGDSYNEQFF

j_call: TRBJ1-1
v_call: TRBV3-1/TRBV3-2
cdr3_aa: CASSQDFRVTEAFF

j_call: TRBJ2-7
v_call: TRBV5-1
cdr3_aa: CASSLGQGNEQYF

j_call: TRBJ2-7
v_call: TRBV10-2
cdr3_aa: CASSEVKTYPLLGEQYF

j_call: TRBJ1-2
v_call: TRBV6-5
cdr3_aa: CASSPGVGLYGYTF

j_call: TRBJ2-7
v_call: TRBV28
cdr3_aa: CASSYQTGDPYEQYF

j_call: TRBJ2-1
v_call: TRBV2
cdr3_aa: CASRPLPAGAHEQFF

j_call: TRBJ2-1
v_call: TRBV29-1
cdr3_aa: CSALPYWGASGYNEQFF

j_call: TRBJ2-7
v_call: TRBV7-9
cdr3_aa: CASSSVREGYEQYF

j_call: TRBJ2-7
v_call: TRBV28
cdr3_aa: CAGKPGLAGGPYEQYF

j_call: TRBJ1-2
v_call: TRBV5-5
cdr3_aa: CASSLGGQGKNGYTF

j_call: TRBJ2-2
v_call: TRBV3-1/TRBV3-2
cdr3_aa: CASSQVLGSGELFF

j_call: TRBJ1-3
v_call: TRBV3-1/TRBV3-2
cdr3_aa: CASSQGQGRLTGNTIYF

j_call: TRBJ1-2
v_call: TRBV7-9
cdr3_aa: CASSRPTGGSGYTF

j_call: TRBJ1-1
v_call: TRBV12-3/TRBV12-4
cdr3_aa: CASSLSGNTEAFF

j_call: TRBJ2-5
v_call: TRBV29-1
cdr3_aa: CSVGGRTPRESETQYF

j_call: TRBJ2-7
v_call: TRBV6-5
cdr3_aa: CASRAGGSYEQYF